This TCR beta chain was identified during a study of control samples from healthy donors and cancer patients. TCRdb's copy holds only in-frame clones and misses some; the assay was immunoSEQ multiplex PCR. The sample holds about 27,000 clones; just over 90% are singletons and the top ten take roughly 13%. Trimming removed 0 bases at V and 11 bases at J, with 16 bases between. The CDR3 runs 15 residues. Germline-derived CDR1 and CDR2 are MNHEY and SVGEGT. In this sample, this clone turned up a few times. This clonotype was obtained from a man between 50 and 59 years old with lung cancer. Sequenced sample: PBMCs. The chain carries TRBV6-2 or TRBV6-3 and TRBJ1-4; no clear D. The CDR3 is CASSYSNGSLDKLFF. In DNA form, the CDR3 reads TGTGCCAGCAGTTACTCGAACGGGAGCTTGGACAAACTGTTTTTT.